Following are 11 T cell receptor beta chains from one sample sequenced in a study of graft-versus-host responses after intestinal transplantation. These receptors' antigens are unknown. TCRdb keeps only in-frame clones here, not all; method: immunoSEQ multiplex PCR. Of over 65,000 clones in the sample, approximately 90% were seen once. The source was unstimulated CD8+ T cells sorted from spleen or lymph node cells, collected before transplant. The receptors were sampled from a human donor who was the organ donor for an intestinal transplant.

CDR3 sequence (DNA): TGTGCCAGCAGCTTTATCAGGCTTTCTGGCTACACCTTC. It is translated as CASSFIRLSGYTF. V is TRBV5-6 and J is TRBJ1-2; unclear D gene. Trimming took off 2 bases at V and 7 bases at J, with 12 bases between the two ends. The length of the CDR3 is 13 residues. The germline V gene encodes CDR1 SGHDT and CDR2 YYEEEE.

Only one count was recorded for this clone. V usage is TRBV7-9 and J usage is TRBJ2-5; D may be TRBD2 (8 bases). Germline assignment: CDR1 SEHNR and CDR2 FQNEAQ (reference sequence). This CDR3 has 15 amino acids. The V end was cut by 8 bases, the J end by 3 bases, with 19 bases between. The CDR3 loop is CASSSGTAGEETQYF. In DNA form, the CDR3 reads TGTGCCAGCTCGTCCGGGACAGCGGGAGAAGAGACCCAGTACTTC.

This clone was observed a single time. The chain joins TRBV7-9 to TRBJ2-7, with D perhaps matching TRBD2 (5 bases). V was pared by 0 bases and J by 7 bases, with 10 bases between. CDR1 SEHNR and CDR2 FQNEAQ come from the germline V gene (reference sequence). The CDR3 spans 13 residues. CDR3 DNA: TGTGCCAGCAGCTTAGCCGGGGAAGGGGAGCAGTACTTC. This sequence encodes CASSLAGEGEQYF.

The V and J genes are TRBV5-1 and TRBJ2-2; 10 bases fit TRBD2. The CDR3 has 18 residues. After removal of 0 bases from V and 4 bases from J, the junction contained 9 bases not matched to a gene. CDR1 and CDR2 (germline): SGHRS, YFSETQ. This CDR3 reads CASSLALGPSGGTGELFF. DNA of the CDR3: TGCGCCAGCAGCTTGGCCCTGGGCCCTAGCGGGGGCACCGGGGAGCTGTTTTTT.

Worth noting for this clone: This sample also contains other DNA sequences that code for the same CDR3. The CDR3 is CASSLEAAESDTQYF. The CDR3 coding sequence is TGTGCCAGCAGCCTAGAGGCAGCGGAGTCAGATACGCAGTATTTT. The chain links TRBV7-6 to TRBJ2-3; perhaps TRBD2 as D (5 bases). Trimming removed 5 bases at V and 4 bases at J, with 16 bases between. The V gene's germline CDR1 is SGHVS and CDR2 FNYEAQ. The CDR3 length is 15 residues.

The chain links TRBV7-2 to TRBJ2-7; 13 bases map to TRBD2. The CDR3 extends over 16 amino acids. The germline gives CDR1 SGHTA, CDR2 FQGNSA. The junction had 8 bases not matched to a gene; V was cut back by 5 bases and J by 4 bases. The CDR3 protein is CASSDRLAGGRYEQYF. CDR3 coding DNA: TGTGCCAGCAGCGACCGACTAGCGGGGGGCAGGTACGAGCAGTACTTC.

This rearrangement joins TRBV9 to TRBJ2-6, with 10 bases fitting TRBD1. V lost 3 bases to trimming and J lost 4 bases; unmatched junction nucleotides: 10. The germline CDR1 and CDR2 sequences are SGDLS and YYNGEE. CDR3 length equals 18 residues. CDR3 protein: CASSELRTGGAGANVLTF. DNA for the CDR3: TGTGCCAGCAGCGAGCTTCGGACAGGGGGTGCCGGGGCCAACGTCCTGACTTTC.

This clone was observed a single time. The chain uses TRBV13 and TRBJ1-1; TRBD1 aligns across 7 bases. With 5 bases clipped from V and 3 bases from J, the junction kept 15 bases outside the gene matches. The V gene's germline CDR1 is PRHDT and CDR2 FYEKMQ (reference sequence). CDR3 length: 17 amino acids. The CDR3 is CASSHPETGIIYTEAFF. The CDR3 DNA reads as TGTGCCAGCAGCCATCCCGAGACAGGGATCATTTACACTGAAGCTTTCTTT.

The chain joins TRBV29-1 to TRBJ2-1; D is perhaps TRBD1 or TRBD2 (6 bases each). Trimming removed 3 bases at V and 8 bases at J, with 11 bases between. CDR3 length equals 12 residues. Germline V gene lookup returns CDR1 SQVTM and CDR2 ANQGSEA. This chain's CDR3 is CSVEARGDEQFF. For the CDR3, the DNA is TGCAGCGTTGAGGCTAGGGGGGATGAGCAGTTCTTC.

The chain employs TRBV5-4 and TRBJ2-1; D unresolved. The germline V gene has CDR1 SGHNT and CDR2 YYREEE (reference sequence). Trimming removed 3 bases from V and 3 bases from J, with 1 base in between. This CDR3 region has 11 residues. The CDR3 nucleotides read TGTGCCAGCAGCTACTACAATGAGCAGTTCTTC. Its translation is CASSYYNEQFF.

Only one count was recorded for this clone. CDR3 sequence reads: CASGRPPRGEQYF. The CDR3, as DNA: TGTGCCAGCGGGCGTCCCCCCCGGGGGGAGCAGTACTTC. The chain combines TRBV6-5 with TRBJ2-7; possible D gene TRBD2, 6 bases. This CDR3 comprises 13 residues. Germline V gene data show CDR1 as MNHEY and CDR2 as SVGAGI. Trimming removed 8 bases at V and 7 bases at J, with 18 bases between.